Each of the 23 T cell receptor beta chains below was sequenced from the same sample in a study of blood T cells in healthy people across ages. The use of a sample-barcoded 5' primer and a J-beta primer mix characterized a second PCR of roughly 7 to 12 cycles. TCRdb reprocessed the 5' RACE reads via MiXCR and lists one record per CDR3 protein. The sample lists over 1,300,000 distinct CDR3 sequences, almost 60% occurring once. The sequenced material came from blood. These receptors came from a man younger than 35 in good health.

The gene calls are TRBV11-1 and TRBJ1-2; the D is unclear. There are 14 residues in the CDR3. Germline CDR1 is SGHAT and CDR2 is FQDESV (reference sequence). V lost 2 bases and J lost 4, with 11 bases in between. The CDR3 is CASSLFGDSYGYTF. The CDR3 DNA is TGTGCCAGCAGCTTATTCGGGGATTCCTATGGCTACACCTTC. Based on the CDR3 plus reference TRBV11-1 and TRBJ1-2, the full variable domain is EAEVAQSPRYKITEKSQAVAFWCDPISGHATLYWYRQILGQGPELLVQFQDESVVDDSQLPKDRFSAERLKGVDSTLKIQPAELGDSAMYLCASSLFGDSYGYTFGSGTRLTVV.

This clonotype appeared a single time. The rearrangement links TRBV6-5 to TRBJ1-4; possible D gene TRBD1, 6 bases. V lost 5 bases and J 8 bases, leaving 15 bases between the germline ends. The germline V gene encodes CDR1 MNHEY and CDR2 SVGAGI. This CDR3 spans 14 amino acids. The CDR3 DNA reads TGTGCCAGCAGTCTACAGGGCCCCAAAGAAAAACTGTTTTTT. Translating it yields CASSLQGPKEKLFF.

In this sample, this clonotype turned up a few times. The rearrangement uses TRBV4-1 and TRBJ2-7, with 7 bases identical to TRBD1. CDR3 length equals 17 residues. Germline-derived CDR1 and CDR2 are MGHRA and YSYEKL. The ends lost 0 bases at V and 2 bases at J; junction bases unmatched: 10. This CDR3 is CASSQDRGTGQPYEQYF. CDR3 in DNA: TGCGCCAGCAGCCAAGATCGTGGGACGGGACAGCCCTACGAGCAGTACTTC.

A note on this clonotype: One end of the junction is discordant with germline, which a read error may explain. The V and J genes are TRBV4-1 and TRBJ2-1, with D perhaps matching TRBD1 (7 bases). This CDR3 is built from 15 residues. The germline CDR1 and CDR2 sequences are MGHRA and YSYEKL. DNA of the CDR3: TGCGCCAGCAGACTTCAGGGGGGCTCCTGCAATGAGCAGTTCTTC. Encoded protein: CASRLQGGSCNEQFF.

This clonotype appeared a few times. The gene calls are TRBV4-1 and TRBJ2-4, with TRBD2 matching 10 bases. Germline-derived CDR1 and CDR2 are MGHRA and YSYEKL. Unmatched junction bases numbered 11, after V lost 0 bases and J lost 0 bases. The CDR3 spans 20 residues. The CDR3 protein is CASSQDPGLAAQPAKNIQYF. Here the CDR3 DNA reads TGCGCCAGCAGCCAAGATCCCGGACTAGCGGCCCAACCAGCCAAAAACATTCAGTACTTC.

This clonotype was seen more than once but under ten times. CDR3 nucleotide sequence: TGTGCCAGCAGCTCCGGTGGCGGAGGCTACAATGAGCAGTTCTTC. It translates to CASSSGGGGYNEQFF. The genes are TRBV11-2 and TRBJ2-1, with D perhaps TRBD2 (5 bases). Trimming took off 4 bases at V and 3 bases at J, with 13 bases between the two ends. The length of the CDR3 is 15 residues. Germline-derived CDR1 and CDR2 are SGHAT and FQNNGV.

The gene calls are TRBV20-1 and TRBJ2-3; 15 bases are a match to TRBD2. Per germline, CDR1 DFQATT and CDR2 SNEGSKA (reference sequence). CDR3 length: 18 residues. V dropped 3 bases and J dropped 5; count of bases not matched to a gene: 12. CDR3: CSASVGTSGGRPLDTQYF. The CDR3 DNA reads as TGCAGTGCTAGTGTTGGGACTAGCGGGGGGCGGCCCCTAGATACGCAGTATTTT.

This clonotype was found once. V and J are TRBV6-1 and TRBJ2-3; 11 positions agree with TRBD2. The CDR3 spans 17 residues. The germline V gene has CDR1 MNHNS and CDR2 SASEGT. With V trimmed by 6 bases and J by 1 base, 9 bases remained unmatched. CDR3 nucleotide sequence: TGTGCCAGCAGAAACCTTGGGACTAGCGGAGGCACAGATACGCAGTATTTT. Protein product: CASRNLGTSGGTDTQYF.

This chain links TRBV29-1 with TRBJ1-2; D is undetermined. This CDR3 has 11 residues. Trimming cost V 7 bases and J 3 bases, with 9 bases left between them. CDR1 is SQVTM and CDR2 is ANQGSEA in the germline V gene. CDR3: CSDRVDYGYTF. For the CDR3, the DNA is TGCAGCGACCGGGTCGACTATGGCTACACCTTC.

There are a few counts of this clonotype. This rearrangement joins TRBV5-1 to TRBJ2-3, with 8 bases that match TRBD1. Trimming at V came to 2 bases and at J to 5 bases, leaving 4 bases not matched to a gene. CDR1 and CDR2 from the germline V gene are SGHRS and YFSETQ. This CDR3 has 14 residues. The CDR3 reads CASSFGQGVDTQYF. The CDR3 coding sequence is TGCGCCAGCAGCTTCGGACAGGGTGTAGATACGCAGTATTTT. Using reference TRBV5-1 and TRBJ2-3 for the parts outside the CDR3, the full variable domain is KAGVTQTPRYLIKTRGQQVTLSCSPISGHRSVSWYQQTPGQGLQFLFEYFSETQRNKGNFPGRFSGRQFSNSRSEMNVSTLELGDSALYLCASSFGQGVDTQYFGPGTRLTVL.

There are a few counts of this clonotype. V and J are TRBV12-3 or TRBV12-4 and TRBJ2-3; D is perhaps TRBD2 (5 bases). V was trimmed by 5 bases and J by 1 base, leaving 7 bases between them. The CDR3 consists of 13 residues. CDR3 sequence (DNA): TGTGCCAGCAGTAGGACTGGCACAGATACGCAGTATTTT. Its translation: CASSRTGTDTQYF.

The chain carries TRBV15 and TRBJ1-1; unclear D gene. The CDR3 has 14 residues. Trimming pared 6 bases from V and 3 bases from J, leaving 14 bases between. CDR1 and CDR2 from the germline V gene are LNHNV and YYDKDF (reference sequence). CDR3 sequence (DNA): TGTGCCACCAGGGGTGTCGGGGTTGACACTGAAGCTTTCTTT. The encoded protein is CATRGVGVDTEAFF.

This clonotype was detected only a few times. The chain carries TRBV5-1 and TRBJ2-7, with a weak D call TRBD1 (6 bases). V dropped 1 base and J dropped 3 bases, with 14 bases sitting between them. Germline CDR1 reads SGHRS; CDR2 reads YFSETQ. CDR3 length equals 15 residues. CDR3 DNA: TGCGCCAGCAGCTTGAGGGGGAGTCCCCTCTACGAGCAGTACTTC. Encoded protein: CASSLRGSPLYEQYF.

This clonotype was detected a few times. The gene calls are TRBV7-6 and TRBJ1-6, with unresolved D. The CDR3 is 14 residues long. CDR1 is SGHVS and CDR2 is FNYEAQ in the germline V gene. V was clipped by 2 bases and J by 7 bases, with 9 bases between them. CDR3 in amino acids: CASSLRPGNSPLHF. CDR3 DNA: TGTGCCAGCAGCTTAAGACCCGGCAATTCACCCCTCCACTTT.

This clonotype was observed a few times. This chain uses TRBV4-1 with TRBJ2-2; maybe TRBD2 (7 bases). The CDR3 covers 16 residues. Germline lookup yields CDR1 MGHRA and CDR2 YSYEKL. Trimming pared 3 bases from V and 4 bases from J, leaving 15 bases between. CDR3 DNA sequence: TGCGCCAGCAGCCACCGGGGGGCCTCTGGCACCGGGGAGCTGTTTTTT. Its translation is CASSHRGASGTGELFF.

This clonotype was picked up a small number of times. One junction end does not reproduce the germline sequence, and a read error may be involved. The chain employs TRBV12-3 or TRBV12-4 and TRBJ2-4; D is ambiguous. This CDR3 is 13 amino acids long. The CDR3 is CASSFSAKNIQYF. The CDR3 bases are TGTGCTAGCAGTTTTTCAGCCAAAAACATTCAGTACTTC.

The chain recombines TRBV29-1 with TRBJ2-7, with D possibly being TRBD1 (6 bases). The V gene's germline CDR1 is SQVTM and CDR2 ANQGSEA. The length of the CDR3 is 12 residues. The V end lost 5 bases, the J end lost 1 base, and 9 bases lay between the germline ends. DNA for the CDR3: TGCAGCGTTTCAGACAGGTCCTACGAGCAGTACTTC. Translated: CSVSDRSYEQYF.

This clonotype was seen a few times. The chain's CDR3 is CASSLAPSGRSISYEQYF. CDR3 DNA: TGTGCCAGCAGCTTAGCGCCTAGCGGGAGGTCCATCTCCTACGAGCAGTACTTC. The chain is built from TRBV7-2 and TRBJ2-7, with 11 bases that match TRBD2. Germline assignment: CDR1 SGHTA and CDR2 FQGNSA. Trimming at V came to 0 bases and at J to 0 bases, leaving 7 bases not matched to a gene. CDR3 length: 18 residues.

This clonotype was detected only a few times. The V gene is TRBV20-1, the J gene TRBJ2-1; a weak D match, TRBD2 (6 bases). Germline V gene data show CDR1 as DFQATT and CDR2 as SNEGSKA (reference sequence). The CDR3 is 14 amino acids. The V end lost 3 bases, the J end lost 7 bases, and 16 bases lay between the germline ends. The CDR3 region has the DNA TGCAGTGCTAGTCTGTCTAGCGAGGGGAATGAGCAGTTCTTC. Translating gives CSASLSSEGNEQFF.

The V gene is TRBV5-4, the J gene TRBJ2-1; 10 bases are shared with TRBD2. V gave up 6 bases and J gave up 9 bases; unmatched junction bases: 9. This CDR3 is 14 amino acids long. The germline V gene has CDR1 SGHNT and CDR2 YYREEE (reference sequence). The CDR3 loop is CASNARLAGAEQFF. CDR3 nucleotides: TGTGCCAGCAACGCGCGGCTAGCGGGAGCTGAGCAGTTCTTC.

V and J are TRBV10-3 and TRBJ1-5; TRBD1 matches 7 bases. CDR1 ENHRY and CDR2 SYGVKD come from the germline V gene. This CDR3 contains 15 residues. Germline trimming cut 10 bases from V and 8 bases from J; bases unmatched to any gene: 17. The CDR3 protein is CASKFTGASGEPQHF. CDR3 DNA: TGTGCCAGCAAGTTTACAGGGGCCTCGGGGGAGCCCCAGCATTTT.

This sequence joins TRBV29-1 and TRBJ2-5, with D maybe TRBD2 (5 bases). CDR3 length: 14 residues. Germline V gene sequence: CDR1 SQVTM, CDR2 ANQGSEA. Between the trimmed V and J ends, which lost 7 bases and 5 bases, there was a span of 20 bases. CDR3 bases: TGCAGCGATGGAGCACGGGGTAGGGATGAGACCCAGTACTTC. This codes for CSDGARGRDETQYF.

The chain couples TRBV20-1 to TRBJ2-5, with 10 bases fitting TRBD2. There are 15 residues in the CDR3. J lost 3 bases, V lost 1 base, and 5 bases had no gene match. Per the germline V gene, CDR1 is DFQATT and CDR2 is SNEGSKA (reference sequence). The CDR3 DNA reads TGCAGTGCTAGAGGTCTCGGACTAGCGGAAGAGACCCAGTACTTC. It specifies CSARGLGLAEETQYF.